This T cell receptor (beta chain) was observed in a study of control samples from healthy donors and cancer patients. Data came from immunoSEQ multiplex PCR; TCRdb stores just in-frame clones and leaves some out. Here the sample spans approximately 150,000 clones, approximately 94% being singletons. From germline, CDR1 is SQVTM and CDR2 ANQGSEA. The CDR3 totals 13 residues. V was clipped by 3 bases and J by 2 bases, with 10 bases between them. The source material was PBMCs. The genes are TRBV29-1 and TRBJ2-5; D uncertain. The receptor comes from a man in his sixties with colorectal cancer. The CDR3 loop reads CSVDSAAQETQYF. For the CDR3, the DNA is TGCAGCGTTGACTCTGCGGCTCAAGAGACCCAGTACTTC.